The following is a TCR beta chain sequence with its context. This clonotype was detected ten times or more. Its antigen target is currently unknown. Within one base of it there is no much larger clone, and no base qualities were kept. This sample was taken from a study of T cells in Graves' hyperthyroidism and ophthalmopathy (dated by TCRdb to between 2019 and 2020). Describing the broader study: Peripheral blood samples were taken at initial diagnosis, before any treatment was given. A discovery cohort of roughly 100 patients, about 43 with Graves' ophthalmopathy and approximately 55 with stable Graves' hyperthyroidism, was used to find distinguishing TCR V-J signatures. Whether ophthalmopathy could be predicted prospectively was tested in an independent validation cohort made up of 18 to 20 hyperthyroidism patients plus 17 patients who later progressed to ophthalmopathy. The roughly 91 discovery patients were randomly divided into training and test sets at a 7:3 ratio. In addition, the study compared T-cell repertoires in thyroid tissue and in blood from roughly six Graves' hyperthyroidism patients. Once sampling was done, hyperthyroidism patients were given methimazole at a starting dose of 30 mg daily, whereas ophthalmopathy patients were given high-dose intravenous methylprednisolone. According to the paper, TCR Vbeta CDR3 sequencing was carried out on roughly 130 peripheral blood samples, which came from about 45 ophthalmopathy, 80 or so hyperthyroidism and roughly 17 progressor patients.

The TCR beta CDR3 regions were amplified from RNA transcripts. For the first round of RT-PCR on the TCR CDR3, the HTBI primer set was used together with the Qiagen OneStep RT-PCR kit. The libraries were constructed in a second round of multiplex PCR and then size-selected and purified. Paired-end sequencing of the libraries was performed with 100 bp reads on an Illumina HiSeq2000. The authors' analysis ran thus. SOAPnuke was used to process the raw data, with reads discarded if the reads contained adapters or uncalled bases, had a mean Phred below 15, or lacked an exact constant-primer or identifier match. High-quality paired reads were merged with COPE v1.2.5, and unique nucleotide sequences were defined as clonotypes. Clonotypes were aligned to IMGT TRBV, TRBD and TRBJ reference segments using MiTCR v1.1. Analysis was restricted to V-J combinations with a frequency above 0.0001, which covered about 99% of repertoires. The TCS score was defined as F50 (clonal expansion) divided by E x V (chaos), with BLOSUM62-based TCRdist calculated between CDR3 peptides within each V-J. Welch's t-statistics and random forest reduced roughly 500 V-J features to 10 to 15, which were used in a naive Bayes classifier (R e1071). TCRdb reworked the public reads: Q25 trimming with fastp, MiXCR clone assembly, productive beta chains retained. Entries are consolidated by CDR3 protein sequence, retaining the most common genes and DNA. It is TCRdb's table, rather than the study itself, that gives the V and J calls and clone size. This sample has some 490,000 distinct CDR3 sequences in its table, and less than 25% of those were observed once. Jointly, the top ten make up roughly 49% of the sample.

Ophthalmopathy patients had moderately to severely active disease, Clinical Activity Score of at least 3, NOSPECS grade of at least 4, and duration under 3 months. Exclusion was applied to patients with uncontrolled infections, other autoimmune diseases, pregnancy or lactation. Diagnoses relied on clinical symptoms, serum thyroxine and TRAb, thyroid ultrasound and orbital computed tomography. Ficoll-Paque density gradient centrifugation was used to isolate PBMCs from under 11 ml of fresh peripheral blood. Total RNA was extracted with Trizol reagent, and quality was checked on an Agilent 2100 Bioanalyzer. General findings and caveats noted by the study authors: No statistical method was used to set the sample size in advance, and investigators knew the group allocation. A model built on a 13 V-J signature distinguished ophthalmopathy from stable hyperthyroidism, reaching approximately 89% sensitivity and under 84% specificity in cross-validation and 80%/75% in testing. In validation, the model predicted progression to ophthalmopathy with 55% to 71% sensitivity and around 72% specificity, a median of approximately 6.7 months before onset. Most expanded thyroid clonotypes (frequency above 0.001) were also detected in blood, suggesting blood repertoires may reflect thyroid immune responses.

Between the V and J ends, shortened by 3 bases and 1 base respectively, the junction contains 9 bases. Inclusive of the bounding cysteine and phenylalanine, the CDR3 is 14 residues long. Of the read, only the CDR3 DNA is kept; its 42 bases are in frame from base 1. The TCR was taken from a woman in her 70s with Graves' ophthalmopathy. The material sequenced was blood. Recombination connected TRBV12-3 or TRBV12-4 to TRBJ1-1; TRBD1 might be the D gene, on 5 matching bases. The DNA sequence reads TGTGCCAGCAGTTTCGGGGACCCGAACACTGAAGCTTTCTTT. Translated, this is CASSFGDPNTEAFF.